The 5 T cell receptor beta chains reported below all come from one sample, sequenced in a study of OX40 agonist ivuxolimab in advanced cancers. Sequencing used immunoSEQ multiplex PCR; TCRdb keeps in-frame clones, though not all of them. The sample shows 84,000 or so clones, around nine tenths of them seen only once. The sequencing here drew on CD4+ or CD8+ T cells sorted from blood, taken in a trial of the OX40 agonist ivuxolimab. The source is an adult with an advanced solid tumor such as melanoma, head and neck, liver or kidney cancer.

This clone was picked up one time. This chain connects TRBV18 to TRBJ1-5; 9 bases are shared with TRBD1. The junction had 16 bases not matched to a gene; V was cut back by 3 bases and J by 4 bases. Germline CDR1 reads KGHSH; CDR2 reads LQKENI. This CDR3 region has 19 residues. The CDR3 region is CASSPNLLGTGNGNQPQHF. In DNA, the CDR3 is TGTGCCAGCTCACCCAACCTTTTAGGGACAGGGAATGGGAATCAGCCCCAGCATTTT.

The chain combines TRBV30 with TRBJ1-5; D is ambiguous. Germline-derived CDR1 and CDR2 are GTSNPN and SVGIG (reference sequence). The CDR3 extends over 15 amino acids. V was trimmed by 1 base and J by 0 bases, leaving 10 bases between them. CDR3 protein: CAWSEAGYSNQPQHF. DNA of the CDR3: TGTGCCTGGAGTGAGGCAGGTTATAGCAATCAGCCCCAGCATTTT.

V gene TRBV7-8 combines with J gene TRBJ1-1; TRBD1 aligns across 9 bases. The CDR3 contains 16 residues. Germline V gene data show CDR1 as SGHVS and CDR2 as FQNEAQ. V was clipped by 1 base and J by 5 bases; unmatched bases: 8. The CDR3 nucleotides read TGTGCCAGCAGCTTAGGGGACAGGGCGGGGTGGACTGAAGCTTTCTTT. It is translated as CASSLGDRAGWTEAFF.

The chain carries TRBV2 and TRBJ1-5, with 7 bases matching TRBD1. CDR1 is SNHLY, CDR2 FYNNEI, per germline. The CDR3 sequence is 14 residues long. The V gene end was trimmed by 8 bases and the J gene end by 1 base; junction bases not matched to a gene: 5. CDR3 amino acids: CASQEQGSNQPQHF. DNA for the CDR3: TGTGCCAGCCAGGAACAGGGGAGCAATCAGCCCCAGCATTTT.

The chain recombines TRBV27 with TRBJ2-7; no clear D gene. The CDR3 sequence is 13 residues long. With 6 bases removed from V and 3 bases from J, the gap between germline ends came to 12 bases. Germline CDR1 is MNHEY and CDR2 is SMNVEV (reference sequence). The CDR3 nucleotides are TGTGCCAGCAGAAACACCGACCTCTACGAGCAGTACTTC. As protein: CASRNTDLYEQYF.